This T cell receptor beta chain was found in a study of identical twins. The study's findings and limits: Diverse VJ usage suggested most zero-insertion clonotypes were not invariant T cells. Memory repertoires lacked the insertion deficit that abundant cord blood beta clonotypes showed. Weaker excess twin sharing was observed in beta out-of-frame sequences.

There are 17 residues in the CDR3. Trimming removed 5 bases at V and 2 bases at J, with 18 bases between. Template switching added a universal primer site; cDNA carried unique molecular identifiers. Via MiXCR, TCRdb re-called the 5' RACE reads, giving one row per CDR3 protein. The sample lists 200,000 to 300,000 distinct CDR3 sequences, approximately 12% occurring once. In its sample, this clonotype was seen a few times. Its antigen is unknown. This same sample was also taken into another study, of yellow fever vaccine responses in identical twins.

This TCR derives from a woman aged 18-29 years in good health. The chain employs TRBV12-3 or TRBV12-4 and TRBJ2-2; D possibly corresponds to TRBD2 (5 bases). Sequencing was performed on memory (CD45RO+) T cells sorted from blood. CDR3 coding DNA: TGTGCCAGCAGTCTCAGAAAAGCGGATAGCAACACCGGGGAGCTGTTTTTT. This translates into CASSLRKADSNTGELFF.